This note documents a single T cell receptor (beta chain) sequence. Its antigen is still unknown. Germline CDR1 reads SGHRS; CDR2 reads YFSETQ. CDR3 length: 11 residues. V lost 5 bases to trimming and J lost 6 bases, with 8 bases between them. These data are taken from a study of cytomegalovirus exposure and HLA in healthy donors. Findings of the study overall: There were 164 TCR beta chains listed as cytomegalovirus-associated. TCR beta V- and J-gene trimming was later associated with a missense DCLRE1C variant.

PCR was performed using 60 Vbeta and 13 Jbeta primers. This table comes from immunoSEQ multiplex PCR, and its TCRdb copy is limited to in-frame clones, with some not included. The top ten clones hold roughly 1.9% of a sample with about 170,000 clones, just over 75% of them seen once. The chain couples TRBV5-1 to TRBJ2-5; D call uncertain. Input material: PBMCs. This receptor was obtained from a woman under 40 in good health and CMV-seropositive. CDR3: CASRSGQTQYF. Written as DNA, the CDR3 is TGCGCCAGCAGATCTGGGCAGACCCAGTACTTC.